This paragraph reports one TCR beta chain. Its target antigen remains unknown. No base-level quality is on record; no much larger clone is a single base apart. In the germline V gene (reference sequence), CDR1 corresponds to LGHDT and CDR2 to YNNKEL. From the cysteine through the phenylalanine, the CDR3 covers 12 amino acids. Only CDR3 DNA remains: 36 bases, in frame from the first base. Between the V and J ends, shortened by 2 bases and 10 bases respectively, the junction contains 9 bases. The sample originates from a study of T cell responses to AZD1222 COVID-19 vaccine (dated by TCRdb to the early 2020s). Study-level background: AZD1222 recipients with second doses at about 4 weeks or about 12 weeks were pooled, because spike-specific TCR depth and breadth did not differ between schedules. A total of more than 230 trial participants underwent TCR sequencing, of whom 207 received two doses of AZD1222 and around 25 received two doses of the MenACWY control vaccine. Trial participants were enrolled into age subgroups of 18-55, 56-69 and 70-plus years, which contained 148, 28 and 57 TCR-sequenced participants, respectively. General study outcomes and caveats: Conclusions about previously exposed vaccinees are limited, since just 5 to 7 AZD1222 recipients were seropositive for SARS-CoV-2 at baseline. Because no day 14 peak-response samples were available, the repertoires could be characterized only after the peak T cell response. Reportedly, close to half of the unique spike-specific TCRs recognized epitopes lying outside the regions that are mutated in the B.1.351 and B.1.1.7 variants. After two AZD1222 doses, both the breadth and the depth of spike-specific TCRs were significantly higher than at day 0 and than in MenACWY recipients. CD4 TCRs associated with the vaccine covered the entire spike protein, and the dominant responses were in regions 160-218 and 743-854. Participants were mostly white British and included more females than males, and it was suggested by the authors that clonal diversity may have been underestimated. In the small 56-69-year group, the increase in depth fell short of significance, most likely because of low power.

The CDR3 regions of human TCRbeta chains were subjected to immunosequencing. Turning to the authors' computational methods: TCRs in the repertoires were compared against a reference library of SARS-CoV-2-specific TCRs that had been generated with the MIRA antigen-specificity platform. Breadth was defined as the fraction of unique TCRs that were SARS-CoV-2-associated. Depth was defined as the fraction of total T cells that were SARS-CoV-2-associated. Using the MIRA data, every spike-specific TCR was mapped to the spike region that the TCR reacted to and assigned to either a CD4 or a CD8 class. Log10-transformed breadth and depth values were compared by one-way ANOVA with Sidak's multiple comparisons tests. In its TCRdb copy, this immuneACCESS table keeps in-frame sequences only and misses some clones. Where compared with another copy, unresolved V genes explain less than half of these, and the others have no known cause. D and trimming come from the DNA, and the V and J calls and clone size come from that table. The sample data list 95,000 to 150,000 clones, and about 90% of these were observed just once. Together, the top ten hold over 1.5% of the sample.

Sample time point, as interpreted from the label and publication: baseline before first vaccination. The vaccinee samples were drawn from two UK trials, COV001 and COV002, one of which was a single-blind randomized controlled phase 2/3 trial testing AZD1222 (ChAdOx1 nCoV-19) in healthy adults. For TCRbeta chain sequencing, PBMC samples from trial participants were taken at day 0 and at day 28 after the second dose. This material consisted of peripheral blood, taken on day 0 of AZD1222 vaccination. The chain is made from TRBV3-1 (or the pseudogene TRBV3-2) and TRBJ2-1; the D gene cannot be resolved reliably. The receptor comes from an adult in good health. The encoded CDR3 is CASSQKGLEQFF. The DNA is as follows: TGTGCCAGCAGCCAAAAGGGCCTGGAGCAGTTCTTC.